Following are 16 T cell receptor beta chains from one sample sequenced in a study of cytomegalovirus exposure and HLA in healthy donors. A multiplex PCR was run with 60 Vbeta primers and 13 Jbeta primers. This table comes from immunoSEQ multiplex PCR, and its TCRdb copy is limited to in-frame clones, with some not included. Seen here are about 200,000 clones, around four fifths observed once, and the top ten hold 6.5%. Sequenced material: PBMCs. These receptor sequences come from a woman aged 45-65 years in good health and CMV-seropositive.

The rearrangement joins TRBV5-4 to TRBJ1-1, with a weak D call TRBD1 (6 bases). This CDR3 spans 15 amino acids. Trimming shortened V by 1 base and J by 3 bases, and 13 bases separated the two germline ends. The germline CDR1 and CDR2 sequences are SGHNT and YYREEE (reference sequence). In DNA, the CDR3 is TGTGCCAGCAGCTTGCGGGGGGGCGCGGACACTGAAGCTTTCTTT. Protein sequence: CASSLRGGADTEAFF.

Written as DNA, the CDR3 is TGTGCCAGCAGCAAGAGACAGGGTTACACTGAAGCTTTCTTT. Residues: CASSKRQGYTEAFF. The gene calls are TRBV21-1 and TRBJ1-1; the DNA was not used to check the table's D call, TRBD1. TRBV21-1 is noted as a pseudogene. CDR3 length: 14 amino acids.

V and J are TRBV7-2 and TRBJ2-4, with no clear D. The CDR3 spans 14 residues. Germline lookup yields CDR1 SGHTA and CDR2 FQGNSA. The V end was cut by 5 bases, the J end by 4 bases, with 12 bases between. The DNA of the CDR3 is TGTGCCAGCAGCCTACCCCCTCCAAAAAACATTCAGTACTTC. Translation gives CASSLPPPKNIQYF.

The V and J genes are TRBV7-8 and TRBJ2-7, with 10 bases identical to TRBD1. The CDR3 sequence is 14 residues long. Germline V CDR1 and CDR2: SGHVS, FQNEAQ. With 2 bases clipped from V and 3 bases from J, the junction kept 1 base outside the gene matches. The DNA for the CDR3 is TGTGCCAGCAGCTTAAGGGACAGGGGCTACGAGCAGTACTTC. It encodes CASSLRDRGYEQYF.

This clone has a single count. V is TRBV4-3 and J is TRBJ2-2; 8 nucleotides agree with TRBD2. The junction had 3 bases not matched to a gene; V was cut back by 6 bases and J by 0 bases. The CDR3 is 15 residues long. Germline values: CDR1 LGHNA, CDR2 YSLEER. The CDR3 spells CASRTSDANTGELFF. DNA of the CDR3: TGCGCCAGCAGGACTAGCGACGCGAACACCGGGGAGCTGTTTTTT.

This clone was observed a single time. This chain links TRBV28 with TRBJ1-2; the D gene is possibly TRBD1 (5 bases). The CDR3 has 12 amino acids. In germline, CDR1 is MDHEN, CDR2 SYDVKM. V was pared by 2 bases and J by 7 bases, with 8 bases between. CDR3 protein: CASSLSRVGYTF. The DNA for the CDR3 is TGTGCCAGCAGTTTAAGCAGGGTTGGCTACACCTTC.

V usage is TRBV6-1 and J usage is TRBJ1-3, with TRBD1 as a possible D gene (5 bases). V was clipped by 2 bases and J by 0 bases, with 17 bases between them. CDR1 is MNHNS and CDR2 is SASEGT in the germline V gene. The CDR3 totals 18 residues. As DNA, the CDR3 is TGTGCCAGCAGTGAAACAGGAGGGGCCGCCGCCTCTGGAAACACCATATATTTT. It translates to CASSETGGAAASGNTIYF.

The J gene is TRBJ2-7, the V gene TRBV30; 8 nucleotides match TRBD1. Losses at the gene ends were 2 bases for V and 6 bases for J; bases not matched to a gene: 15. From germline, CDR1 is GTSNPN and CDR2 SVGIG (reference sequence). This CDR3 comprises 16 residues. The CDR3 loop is CAWSLDREMFGIEQYF. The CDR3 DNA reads TGTGCCTGGAGTTTGGACAGGGAAATGTTTGGAATCGAGCAGTACTTC.

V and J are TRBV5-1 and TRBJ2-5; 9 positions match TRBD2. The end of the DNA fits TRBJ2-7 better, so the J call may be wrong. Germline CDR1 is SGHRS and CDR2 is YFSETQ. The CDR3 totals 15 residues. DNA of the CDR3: TGCGCCAGCAGCTTGGAGGCGGGAGGGCCTTACGAGCAGTACTTC. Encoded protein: CASSLEAGGPYEQYF.

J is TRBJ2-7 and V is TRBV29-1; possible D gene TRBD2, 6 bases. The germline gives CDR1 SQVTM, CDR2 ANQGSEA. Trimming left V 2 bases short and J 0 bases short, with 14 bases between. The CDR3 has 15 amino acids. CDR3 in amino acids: CSVEFPAGGSYEQYF. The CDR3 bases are TGCAGCGTTGAATTCCCGGCCGGGGGCTCCTACGAGCAGTACTTC.

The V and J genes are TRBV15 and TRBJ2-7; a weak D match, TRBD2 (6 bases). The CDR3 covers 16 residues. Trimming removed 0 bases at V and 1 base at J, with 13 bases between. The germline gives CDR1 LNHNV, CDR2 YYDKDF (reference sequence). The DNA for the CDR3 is TGTGCCACCAGCAGAGAGGCCGGGACTCTTTCCTACGAGCAGTACTTC. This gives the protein CATSREAGTLSYEQYF.

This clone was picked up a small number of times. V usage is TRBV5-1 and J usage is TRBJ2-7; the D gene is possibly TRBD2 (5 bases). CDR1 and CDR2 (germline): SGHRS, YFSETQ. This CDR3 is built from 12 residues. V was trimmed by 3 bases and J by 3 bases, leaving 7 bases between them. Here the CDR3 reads CASSSEGYEQYF. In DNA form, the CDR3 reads TGCGCCAGCAGCTCCGAGGGCTACGAGCAGTACTTC.

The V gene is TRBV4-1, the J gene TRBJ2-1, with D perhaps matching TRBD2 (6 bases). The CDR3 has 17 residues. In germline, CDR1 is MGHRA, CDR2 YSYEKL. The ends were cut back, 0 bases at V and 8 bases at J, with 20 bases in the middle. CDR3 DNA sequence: TGCGCCAGCAGCCAAGAGTCGGAGGGGCTCGTAGCCTATGAGCAGTTCTTC. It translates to CASSQESEGLVAYEQFF.

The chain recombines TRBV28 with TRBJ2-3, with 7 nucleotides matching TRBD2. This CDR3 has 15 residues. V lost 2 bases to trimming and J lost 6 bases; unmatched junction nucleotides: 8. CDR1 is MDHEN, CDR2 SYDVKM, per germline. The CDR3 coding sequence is TGTGCCAGCAGTTTACCCCTAGCGGTGCGGGATACGCAGTATTTT. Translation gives CASSLPLAVRDTQYF.

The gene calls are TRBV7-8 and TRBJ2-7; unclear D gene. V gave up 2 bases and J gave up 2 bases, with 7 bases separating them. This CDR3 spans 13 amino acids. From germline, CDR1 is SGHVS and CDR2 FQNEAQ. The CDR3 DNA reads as TGTGCCAGCAGCTTAAGGCTAGCCTACGAGCAGTACTTC. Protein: CASSLRLAYEQYF.

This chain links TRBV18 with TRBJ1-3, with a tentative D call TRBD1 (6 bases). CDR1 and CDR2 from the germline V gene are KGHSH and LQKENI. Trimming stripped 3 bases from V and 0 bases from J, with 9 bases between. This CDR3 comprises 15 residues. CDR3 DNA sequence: TGTGCCAGCTCACCTGGACAGAGCTCTGGAAACACCATATATTTT. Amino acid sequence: CASSPGQSSGNTIYF.